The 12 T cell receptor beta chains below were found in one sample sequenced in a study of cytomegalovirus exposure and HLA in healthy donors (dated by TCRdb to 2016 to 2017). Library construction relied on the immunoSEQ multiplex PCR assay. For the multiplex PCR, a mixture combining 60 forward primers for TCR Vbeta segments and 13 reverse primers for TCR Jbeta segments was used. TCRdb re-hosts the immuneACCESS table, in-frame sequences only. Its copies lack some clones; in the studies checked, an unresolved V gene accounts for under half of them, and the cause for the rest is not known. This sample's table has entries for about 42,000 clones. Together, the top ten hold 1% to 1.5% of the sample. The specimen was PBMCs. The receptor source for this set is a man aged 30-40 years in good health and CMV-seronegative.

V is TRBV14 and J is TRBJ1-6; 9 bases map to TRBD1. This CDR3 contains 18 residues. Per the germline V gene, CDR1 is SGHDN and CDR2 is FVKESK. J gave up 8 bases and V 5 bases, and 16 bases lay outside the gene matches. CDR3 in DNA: TGTGCCAGCAGCGCCGGGACAGGGTACCCGCTTGGGTATTCACCCCTCCACTTT. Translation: CASSAGTGYPLGYSPLHF.

The CDR3 is CASSLLQWGNEQYF. The DNA for the CDR3 is TGCGCCAGCAGCTTGCTACAGTGGGGCAACGAGCAGTACTTC. The V and J genes are TRBV5-1 and TRBJ2-7, with a tentative D call TRBD1 (5 bases). Trimming removed 1 base from V and 5 bases from J, with 13 bases in between. The CDR3 is 14 residues long. CDR1 SGHRS and CDR2 YFSETQ come from the germline V gene.

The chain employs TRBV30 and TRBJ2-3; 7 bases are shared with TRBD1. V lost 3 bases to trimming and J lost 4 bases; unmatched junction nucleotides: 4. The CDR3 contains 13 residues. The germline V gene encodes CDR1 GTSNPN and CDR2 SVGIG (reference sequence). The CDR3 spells CAWSVGGPDTQYF. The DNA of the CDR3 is TGTGCCTGGAGCGTAGGGGGCCCAGATACGCAGTATTTT.

CDR3 DNA: TGCGCCAGCAGCCAAGATGCACTACCGAATGAGCAGTTCTTC. This codes for CASSQDALPNEQFF. This chain connects TRBV4-1 to TRBJ2-1; no reliable D call. Trimming shortened V by 0 bases and J by 7 bases, and 10 bases separated the two germline ends. The germline V gene has CDR1 MGHRA and CDR2 YSYEKL. The CDR3 contains 14 residues.

CDR3 in DNA: TGCGCCAGCAGTGCCTCTCTCGGAGGATATGGCTACACCTTC. Translating it yields CASSASLGGYGYTF. The chain joins TRBV10-1 to TRBJ1-2; D not certain. The V gene's germline CDR1 is WNHNN and CDR2 SYGVQD (reference sequence). The germline V and J ends were trimmed by 4 bases and 5 bases, with 14 bases remaining between them. The CDR3 has 14 residues.

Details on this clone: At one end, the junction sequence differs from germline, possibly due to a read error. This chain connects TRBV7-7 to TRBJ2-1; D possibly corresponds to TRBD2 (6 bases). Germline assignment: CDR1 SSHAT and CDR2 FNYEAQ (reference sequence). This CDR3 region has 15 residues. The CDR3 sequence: CASSSDGSSDNEQFF. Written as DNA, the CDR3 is TGTGCTAGCAGCTCGGACGGGAGCTCCGACAATGAGCAGTTCTTC.

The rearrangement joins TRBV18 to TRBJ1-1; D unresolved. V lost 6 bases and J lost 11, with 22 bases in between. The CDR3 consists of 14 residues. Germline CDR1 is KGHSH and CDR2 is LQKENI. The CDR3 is CASSQKITGGYAFF. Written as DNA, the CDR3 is TGTGCCAGCTCCCAAAAGATCACGGGAGGCTACGCTTTCTTT.

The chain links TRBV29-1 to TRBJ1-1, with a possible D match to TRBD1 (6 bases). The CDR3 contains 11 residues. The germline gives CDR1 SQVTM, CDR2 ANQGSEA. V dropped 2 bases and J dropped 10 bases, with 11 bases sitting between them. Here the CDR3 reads CSVERAGAAFF. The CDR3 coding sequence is TGCAGCGTTGAACGTGCAGGGGCAGCTTTCTTT. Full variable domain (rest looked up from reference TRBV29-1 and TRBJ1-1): SAVISQKPSRDICQRGTSLTIQCQVDSQVTMMFWYRQQPGQSLTLIATANQGSEATYESGFVIDKFPISRPNLTFSTLTVSNMSPEDSSIYLCSVERAGAAFFGQGTRLTVV.

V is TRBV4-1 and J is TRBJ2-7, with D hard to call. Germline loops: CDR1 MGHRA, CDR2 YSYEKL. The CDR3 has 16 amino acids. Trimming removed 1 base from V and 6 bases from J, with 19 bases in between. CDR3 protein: CASSQGPRQAWSEQYF. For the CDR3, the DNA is TGCGCCAGCAGCCAAGGACCCCGTCAGGCATGGTCCGAGCAGTACTTC.

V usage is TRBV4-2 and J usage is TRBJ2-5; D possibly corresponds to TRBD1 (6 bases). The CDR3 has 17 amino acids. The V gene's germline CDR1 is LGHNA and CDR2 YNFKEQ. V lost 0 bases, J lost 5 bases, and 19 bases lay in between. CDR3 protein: CASSQESWARGKETQYF. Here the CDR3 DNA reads TGTGCCAGCAGCCAAGAAAGTTGGGCCAGGGGCAAGGAGACCCAGTACTTC.

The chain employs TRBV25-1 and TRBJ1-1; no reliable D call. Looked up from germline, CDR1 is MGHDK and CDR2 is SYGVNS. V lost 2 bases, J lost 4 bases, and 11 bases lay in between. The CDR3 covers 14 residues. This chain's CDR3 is CASSERRASTEAFF. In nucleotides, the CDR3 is TGTGCCAGCAGTGAAAGGCGGGCCTCCACTGAAGCTTTCTTT.

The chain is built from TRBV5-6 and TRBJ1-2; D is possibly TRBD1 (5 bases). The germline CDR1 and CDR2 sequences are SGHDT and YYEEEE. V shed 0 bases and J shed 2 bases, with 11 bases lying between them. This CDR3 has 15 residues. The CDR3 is CASSLAGGLNYGYTF. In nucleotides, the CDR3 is TGTGCCAGCAGCTTGGCGGGGGGACTAAACTATGGCTACACCTTC.